This T cell receptor (beta chain) originates from a study of cytomegalovirus exposure and HLA in healthy donors (dated by TCRdb to about 2017). Regarding the complete study: According to an earlier analysis of a few hundred of the donors, some 180 million T cells yielded 117 million unique TCR beta sequences and less than 300 Gb of sequence data. About 300 gigabases of sequencing data and around 80 million unique TCR sequences made up an early release that covered nearly 650 HLA-typed donors. Among the 398 genotyped donors, approximately 81% belonged to the genetic ancestry cluster associated with self-reported Caucasian donors. The study was designed to test whether signatures of past pathogen exposure could be identified by cataloging public T cell receptors. The T cell repertoires of roughly 660 subjects were profiled by immunosequencing and related to cytomegalovirus serostatus. Besides the first cohort of 666 subjects, a separate validation cohort made up of over a hundred different subjects was used. The study combined high-throughput TCR immunosequencing, statistical association of individual TCRs with disease status, and machine learning to predict cytomegalovirus infection status. A later analysis re-examined previously published TCR beta repertoires from more than 650 donors and added high-resolution HLA genotyping to investigate patterns of TCR occurrence. In the later analysis, no new phenotypic data were used to find candidate immune exposures; instead, reliance was placed on TCR beta sequences and their occurrence across donors. To decide whether each TCR beta V gene segment behaved as functional or pseudogenic, an earlier analysis of approximately 620 of the donors relied on high-throughput TCR beta sequencing. Donor age, sex, ethnicity and CMV serostatus were collected together with the repertoire data. Genome-wide SNP genotypes for about 60% of the roughly 700 donors were used in a later genetic analysis, which treated that subset as a discovery cohort. Every repertoire in the discovery cohort had been generated on one and the same sequencing platform. HLA typing covered class I and class II loci at four-digit resolution. The number of donors typed differed by locus, with 629-630 for A, B, C, DRB1 and DQB1, around 560 for DQA1, 600 to 610 for DPA1, and 472 for DPB1. A handful of DR-DQ haplotypes were handled as single units for association and clustering because linkage in the cohort was strong. Among almost 400 genotyped donors of the cohort, an average of around 240,000 unique TCR beta nucleotide sequences were sequenced per donor, around 18% of them non-productive.

The library was made by the immunoSEQ multiplex PCR assay. For the multiplex PCR, a mixture combining 60 forward primers for TCR Vbeta segments and 13 reverse primers for TCR Jbeta segments was used. The CDR3 region of rearranged TCR beta genes was amplified from genomic DNA by a multiplex PCR assay. The amplified TCR beta libraries were sequenced on the Illumina HiSeq System as 87-base-pair reads. As for the original processing: A later analysis counted tens of millions of unique TCR beta chains across the 550 to 750 repertoires, and roughly 10 million of these chains were shared by at least two donors. To remove PCR and sequencing errors, raw reads were error-corrected and collapsed into unique sequences using a nearest-neighbor algorithm that merged closely related sequences. CDR3 sequences were aligned to IMGT reference sequences to assign V, D and J gene segments. For a sequence to be retained, a match of at least six nucleotides was required to both a V gene segment and a J gene segment. Rearrangements were classified as productive when the CDR3 lacked stop codons and remained in frame with V and J, and all other rearrangements were classified as non-productive. Following IMGT convention, CDR3 was defined as the stretch from the second conserved V-encoded cysteine up to the conserved J-encoded phenylalanine. The earlier analysis of roughly 590 of the donors excluded sequences that lacked an unambiguous match to a single V gene segment. In an earlier analysis of approximately 550 of the donors, V segments were called functional above 56.7% productive rearrangements and were called segregating when the between-donor standard deviation exceeded 5%. A statistical classification framework was built to diagnose cytomegalovirus status from the catalog of TCR beta chain sequences. A later analysis assigned V and J genes by comparing TCR nucleotide sequences with IMGT/GENE-DB human TR gene sequences. A later analysis assigned CDR3 sequences and most-parsimonious VDJ recombination scenarios with the TCRdist pipeline. A later analysis defined each TCR beta chain by its CDR3 amino acid sequence plus V-gene family, and excluded reads lacking a unique V-gene family. To address suspected cross-contamination and a sequencing artifact, a later analysis removed 450 to 700 highly shared, low-generation-probability nucleotide sequences. In a later analysis, a clonal expansion index was calculated for each public chain from normalized within-repertoire ranks of inferred template counts. A later analysis computed generation probabilities with a VDJ recombination model fitted to out-of-frame rearrangements, and checked the results against IGoR. A later analysis scored TCR-TCR, TCR-HLA and TCR-CMV co-occurrence with hypergeometric tests, applying a repertoire-size bias correction to TCR pairs. False discovery rates were estimated in a later analysis by permuting HLA or CMV assignments 20 times. In a later analysis, co-occurring TCRs were grouped using DBSCAN, with TCRdist sequence similarity added in when clustering inside HLA-allele-positive subsets. Repertoires with fewer than 30,000 or more than 120,000 public chains, plus five repertoires with anomalous nucleotide sharing, were excluded from co-occurrence clustering. The source is immuneACCESS, and TCRdb retained only in-frame sequences with V and J called. Part of the clones is not carried over; for the studies checked, unresolved V genes explain less than half of this, and the remainder is unexplained. That table is the source of V, J and clone size, and D and trimming were worked out from the DNA. The sample table holds more than 150,000 clones, of which about four fifths were seen once. The top ten hold 1.5% to 2% of the sample.

General conclusions and limits of the study: Most TCR sequences were observed very rarely across donors, whereas some public TCRs were present in many individuals. It was suggested by the authors that the approach could potentially be generalized to other disease states and immunological phenotypes. A group of highly shared sequence variants was considered likely to be a technical artifact of the sequencing pipeline. When HLA alleles, especially DR and DQ, strongly co-occurred, attributing TCR associations to individual alleles was difficult. A later analysis found that HLA-associated TCR beta chains were more clonally expanded and had lower generation probabilities than equally common non-associated chains. The classifier was reported to diagnose cytomegalovirus status with high specificity and sensitivity in both the original and validation cohorts. The earlier analysis of some 560 of the donors excluded fewer than 20 rarely observed V segments, including chromosome 9 orphons, because counts were too low. According to a later analysis, parvovirus B19, influenza, CMV and Epstein-Barr virus appeared linked to several top co-occurrence clusters. According to a later analysis, most CMV-associated TCR beta chains appeared to be HLA-restricted, and the HLA associations seemed to be driven largely by CMV exposure. A total of some 180 TCR beta chains were listed by the study as associated with cytomegalovirus. A later analysis found that TCR association rates varied across HLA loci, with DRB1 alleles showing the most associated TCRs and HLA-C alleles the fewest. A later analysis associated about 17,000 TCR beta sequences with specific HLA alleles at a false discovery rate of 0.05. Because some donors lacked HLA typing at each locus, the association tests relied only on the typed subset. A few of the identified cytomegalovirus-associated TCR beta chains were confirmed in vitro to be specific for cytomegalovirus antigens. An earlier analysis of around 540 of the donors showed that most TCR beta V segments appeared in productive rearrangements either about 90% or about 30% of the time, which broadly matched IMGT annotations. In a later genetic analysis, fewer N-insertions in productive TCRs were reported among donors in an Asian-associated ancestry cluster than the 666-donor mean. A further reported finding was that TCR beta sequences accurately predicted the HLA-A and HLA-B alleles for most subjects in the first cohort. A later genetic analysis associated a missense DCLRE1C variant with V-gene and J-gene trimming of TCR beta chains, and an independent cohort replicated the association. The presence/absence analyses assumed that sequencing depth was roughly uniform across donors, and that assumption may not be true. Immune exposure information for the cohort was limited to CMV serostatus. In this cohort, only TCR beta chains were sequenced, and detectable features were limited by the absence of alpha or paired-chain data. Some IMGT-functional V segments, including TRBV6-2 and TRBV6-3, could not be distinguished by the 87-base-pair reads and were therefore excluded. Linkage disequilibrium might explain the correlated functional status among segregating V segments, but an unknown experimental factor could not be excluded.

In total, about 650 healthy bone marrow donors made up the cohort. At the time of sampling, all cohort members were nominally healthy, though unrecorded immune exposures were likely present. The donor tested CMV seronegative and was one of the 352 seronegative cohort members. A peripheral blood sample was provided by each donor, and peripheral blood mononuclear cells were used for TCR beta sequencing. Genomic DNA was extracted from the blood cell samples with the Qiagen DNeasy Blood Extraction Kit. The CDR3 starts with the cysteine, ends with the phenylalanine, and has 17 residues. Of all the DNA, just the CDR3 is kept, 51 bases in frame from base 1. The germline V gene supplies CDR1 SNHLY and CDR2 FYNNEI. V loses 0 bases at its end and J loses 5 bases; junction bases beyond the gene matches: 9. This clone was detected once. Its antigen is unknown. No much larger clone is present one base from it, and per-base qualities are unavailable.

The sequence derives from a man in his forties or fifties in good health and CMV-seronegative. Sequencing was carried out using PBMCs. The V and J genes are TRBV2 and TRBJ2-1; 8 bases in the middle match TRBD2. The bases read TGTGCCAGCAGTGAAGCAACAGGACTAGCAGGGCACAATGAGCAGTTCTTC. It encodes CASSEATGLAGHNEQFF.